The entry that follows covers one T cell receptor beta chain sequence. Antigen specificity is unknown. An Oncomine TCR Beta short-read assay was used to sequence the DNA from cultured CD4+ T cells. Each CDR3 protein gets one entry after TCRdb re-called the PCR reads with MiXCR. The data contain 15,000 to 20,000 distinct CDR3 sequences, about 35% of them singletons. Indicated treatment: approximately 11-day PBMC culture with coronavirus spike peptide pools or control peptides (ViraFEST assay). This specimen comes from a study of vaccination and CD4 T cells after COVID-19. Sequencing used cultured CD4+ T cells from blood. The receptor was derived from a human donor with COVID-19.

The CDR3 DNA reads TGTGCCAGCAGTTTCAGGGGGACAGGCACTGGGGCCAACGTCCTGACTTTC. It yields the protein CASSFRGTGTGANVLTF. The chain couples TRBV6-5 to TRBJ2-6, with 8 bases that match TRBD1. The V gene's germline CDR1 is MNHEY and CDR2 SVGAGI. V lost 4 bases to trimming and J lost 2 bases; unmatched junction nucleotides: 7. CDR3 length: 17 residues.